The clone carrying this T cell receptor beta chain was seen a few times. Its target is unknown. Sequencing sought depths of 1 in 200,000 to 1 in 1 million T cells. TCRdb keeps only in-frame clones here, not all; method: immunoSEQ multiplex PCR. The data contain approximately 150,000 clones, roughly 77% of them singletons. These data originate in a study of cytotoxic CD8 clonotypes in ibrutinib-treated CLL. Study details: There were 11 relapsed/refractory patients and roughly 15 treatment-naive patients, and under 18 were IGHV unmutated. Findings of the study overall: Baseline clonality exceeded age-matched healthy donors and tracked circulating CD8+ T-cell counts.

The sequence derives from a human donor with chronic lymphocytic leukemia. The sample was PBMCs, taken after 12 months of ibrutinib treatment.

For the CDR3, the DNA is TGTGCCAGCAGTTATATCCGGGACGCCACTGAAGCTTTCTTT. This sequence encodes CASSYIRDATEAFF. The rearrangement links TRBV28 to TRBJ1-1; D is possibly TRBD1 (5 bases). V dropped 4 bases and J dropped 4 bases, with 13 bases sitting between them. CDR3 length: 14 residues. CDR1 and CDR2 from the germline V gene are MDHEN and SYDVKM.